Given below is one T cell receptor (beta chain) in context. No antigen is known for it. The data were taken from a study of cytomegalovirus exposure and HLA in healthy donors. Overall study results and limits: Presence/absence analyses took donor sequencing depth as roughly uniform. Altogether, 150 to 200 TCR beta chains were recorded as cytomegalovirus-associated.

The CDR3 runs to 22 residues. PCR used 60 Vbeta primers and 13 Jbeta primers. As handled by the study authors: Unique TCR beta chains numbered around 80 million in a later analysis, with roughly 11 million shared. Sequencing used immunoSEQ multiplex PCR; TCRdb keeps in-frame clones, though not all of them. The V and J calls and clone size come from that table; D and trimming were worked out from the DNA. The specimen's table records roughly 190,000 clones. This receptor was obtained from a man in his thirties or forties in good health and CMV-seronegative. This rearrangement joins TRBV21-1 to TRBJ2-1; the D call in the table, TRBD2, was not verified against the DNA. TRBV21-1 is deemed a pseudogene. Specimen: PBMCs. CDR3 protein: CASSTPRPETIAGDNPWNEQFF. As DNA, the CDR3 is TGTGCCAGCAGCACCCCCCGGCCAGAGACGATAGCGGGAGACAACCCTTGGAATGAGCAGTTCTTC.